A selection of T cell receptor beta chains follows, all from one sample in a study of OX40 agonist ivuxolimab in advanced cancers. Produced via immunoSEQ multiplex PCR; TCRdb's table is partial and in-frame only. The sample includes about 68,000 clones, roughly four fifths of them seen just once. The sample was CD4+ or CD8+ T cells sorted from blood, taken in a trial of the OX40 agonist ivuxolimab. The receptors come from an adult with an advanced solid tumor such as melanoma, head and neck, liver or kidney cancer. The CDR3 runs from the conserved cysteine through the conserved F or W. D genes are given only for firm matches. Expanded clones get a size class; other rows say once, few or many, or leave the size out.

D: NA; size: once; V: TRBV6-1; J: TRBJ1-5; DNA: TGTGCCAGCAGGAGGGGATCGGGGAGTCAGCCCCAGCATTTT; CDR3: CASRRGSGSQPQHF
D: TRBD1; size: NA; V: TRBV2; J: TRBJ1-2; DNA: TGTGCCAGCCGACAGACAGGGCTTGGCTACACCTTC; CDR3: CASRQTGLGYTF
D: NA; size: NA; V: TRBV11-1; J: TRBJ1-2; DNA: TGTGCCAGCAGCTCAGTCGGAGGGATCAAGGGCTACACCTTC; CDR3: CASSSVGGIKGYTF
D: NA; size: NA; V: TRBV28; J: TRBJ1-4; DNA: TGTGCCAGCAGTTCCGGGAGCGCAACTAATGAAAAACTGTTTTTT; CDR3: CASSSGSATNEKLFF
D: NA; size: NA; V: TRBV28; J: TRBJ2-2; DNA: TGTGCCAGCAGGCGGGGAGCCACCGGGGAGCTGTTTTTT; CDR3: CASRRGATGELFF
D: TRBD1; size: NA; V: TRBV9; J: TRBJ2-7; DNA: TGTGCCAGCAGCCCAGGGGGGACAGGGTACGACGAGCAGTACTTC; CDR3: CASSPGGTGYDEQYF
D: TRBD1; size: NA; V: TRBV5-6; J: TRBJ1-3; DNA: TGTGCCAGCAGCACCCTCTGGCTTACAGGGGGCAACTCTGGAAACACCATATATTTT; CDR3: CASSTLWLTGGNSGNTIYF
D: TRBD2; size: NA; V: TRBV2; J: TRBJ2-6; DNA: TGTGCCAGCAGCCGGACTAGCGGGGGGATTGGGGCCAACGTCCTGACTTTC; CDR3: CASSRTSGGIGANVLTF
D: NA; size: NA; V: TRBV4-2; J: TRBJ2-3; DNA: TGTGCCAGCGGGGAAGGAGATACGCAGTATTTT; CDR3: CASGEGDTQYF
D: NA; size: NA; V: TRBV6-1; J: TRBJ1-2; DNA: TGTGCCAGCAGTGGACAGGTACCTGGCTACACCTTC; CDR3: CASSGQVPGYTF
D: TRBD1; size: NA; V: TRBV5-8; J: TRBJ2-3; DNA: TGTGCCAGCAGCTCACAGGGGTCCGTCACAGATACGCAGTATTTT; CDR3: CASSSQGSVTDTQYF
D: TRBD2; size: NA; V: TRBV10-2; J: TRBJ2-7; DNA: TGCGCCAGCAGCCAGGGACTAGCGGGCTCCTACGAGCAGTACTTC; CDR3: CASSQGLAGSYEQYF
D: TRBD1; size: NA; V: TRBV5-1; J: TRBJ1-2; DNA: TGCGCCAGCAGCTTGAGCCCAGGGGGCGAGGGTGGCTACACCTTC; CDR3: CASSLSPGGEGGYTF
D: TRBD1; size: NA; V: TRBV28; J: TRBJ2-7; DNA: TGTGCCACTACCGGGACAGTGAACTACGAGCAGTACTTC; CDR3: CATTGTVNYEQYF
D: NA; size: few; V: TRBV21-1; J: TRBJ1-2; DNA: TGTGCCAGCCGACAGGGGTCCCCTTATGGCTACACCTTC; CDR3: CASRQGSPYGYTF
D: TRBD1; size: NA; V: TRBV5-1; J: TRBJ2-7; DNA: TGCGCCAGCAGCTTGGGACAGGGTGCGGTCGGCGAGCAGTACTTC; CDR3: CASSLGQGAVGEQYF
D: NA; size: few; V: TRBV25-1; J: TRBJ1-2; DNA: TGTGCCAGCAGTGATTATCGACGGGACCGCCGGGGCGAGGGCTACACCTTC; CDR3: CASSDYRRDRRGEGYTF
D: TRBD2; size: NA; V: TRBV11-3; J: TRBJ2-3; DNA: TGTGCCAGCAGCTTAGGGACTAGCTCAGATACGCAGTATTTT; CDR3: CASSLGTSSDTQYF
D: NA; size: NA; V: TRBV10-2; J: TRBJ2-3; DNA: TGCGCCAGCAGACCTCCCCCCGATACGCAGTATTTT; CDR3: CASRPPPDTQYF
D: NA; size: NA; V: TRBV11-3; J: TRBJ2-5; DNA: TGTGCCAGCAGCCGTAGGGCTGGAGAGACCCAGTACTTC; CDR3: CASSRRAGETQYF